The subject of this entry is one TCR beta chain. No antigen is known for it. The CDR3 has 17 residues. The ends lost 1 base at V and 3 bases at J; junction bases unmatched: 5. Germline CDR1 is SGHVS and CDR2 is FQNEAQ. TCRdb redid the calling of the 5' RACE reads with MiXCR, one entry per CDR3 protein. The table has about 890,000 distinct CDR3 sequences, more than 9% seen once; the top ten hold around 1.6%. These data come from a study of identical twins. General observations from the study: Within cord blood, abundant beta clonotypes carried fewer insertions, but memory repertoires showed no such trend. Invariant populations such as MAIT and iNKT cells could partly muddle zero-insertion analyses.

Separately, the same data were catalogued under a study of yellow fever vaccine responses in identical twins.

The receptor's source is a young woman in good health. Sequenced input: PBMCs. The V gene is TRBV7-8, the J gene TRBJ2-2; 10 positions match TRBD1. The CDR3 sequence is CASSLGGTGVYTGELFF. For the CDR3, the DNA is TGTGCCAGCAGCTTAGGGGGGACAGGGGTGTACACCGGGGAGCTGTTTTTT.